This TCR beta chain was recovered during a study of CD8+ T cells in alopecia areata. The wider study: The study gave treated patients oral tofacitinib at 5 to 10 mg twice daily. Dosing with tofacitinib proceeded for 6 to 18 months, followed by 6 months off drug. Study-level results: Researchers report lesional scalp, most notably alopecia totalis/universalis, outstripped normal scalp in clonality.

Germline V gene data show CDR1 as MNHNS and CDR2 as SASEGT. CDR3 length equals 12 residues. Trimming pared 3 bases from V and 6 bases from J, leaving 8 bases between. Those with alopecia areata gave lesional scalp punch biopsies and peripheral blood. Reverse transcription of extracted RNA yielded cDNA, which provided the sequencing template. The data were produced by immunoSEQ multiplex PCR, yet TCRdb's version contains in-frame clones alone and is incomplete. The table has 110,000 to 150,000 clones, around 50% seen once. In regard to this clone: The target antigen is unknown.

The material sequenced was CD4+ T cells sorted from blood, taken at week 0. J is TRBJ1-2 and V is TRBV6-1; D is uncertain. This TCR derives from a human donor with alopecia areata. CDR3 protein: CASSDVGNGYTF. CDR3 in DNA: TGTGCCAGCAGTGATGTAGGGAATGGCTACACCTTC.